This TCR beta chain was identified during a study of cytomegalovirus exposure and HLA in healthy donors. Overall study findings and caveats: Versus the roughly 700-donor mean, an Asian-associated ancestry cluster reportedly showed fewer N-insertions in a later analysis.

Of note for this clone: What it recognizes is unknown.

V lost 0 bases, J lost 5 bases, and 7 bases stayed unmatched. The CDR3 length is 16 residues. Germline V gene sequence: CDR1 SGHDT, CDR2 YYEEEE. The PCR ran on 60 Vbeta and 13 Jbeta primers. TCRdb's table, derived via immunoSEQ multiplex PCR, lists solely in-frame clones and lacks some. The sample carries 100,000 to 150,000 clones, about 84% recorded once. This sequence joins TRBV5-6 and TRBJ1-5; TRBD1 aligns across 8 bases. The TCR was taken from a man aged 40-49 years in good health and CMV-seronegative. The sequenced sample consisted of PBMCs. The CDR3 DNA reads as TGTGCCAGCAGCTTGGGGACCGGGACAGGTTATCAGCCCCAGCATTTT. Amino acids: CASSLGTGTGYQPQHF.